A single sample is the source of the 27 T cell receptor beta chains below, sequenced in a study of blood T cells in healthy people across ages. The authors ran a second PCR of roughly 7 to 11 cycles using a sample-barcoded 5' primer and a J-beta primer mix. TCRdb reprocessed the 5' RACE reads via MiXCR and lists one record per CDR3 protein. The sample yields 650,000 to 700,000 distinct CDR3 sequences, roughly half seen once. Sequencing was done on a sample of blood. Receptors originate from a woman of 80 years or more in good health.

This chain links TRBV5-1 with TRBJ2-5; D assignment may be TRBD1 or TRBD2 (6 bases each). Germline CDR1 SGHRS, CDR2 YFSETQ. Trimming pared 0 bases from V and 3 bases from J, leaving 12 bases between. The CDR3 is 15 residues long. CDR3: CASSLVLGGKETQYF. CDR3 nucleotide sequence: TGCGCCAGCAGCTTGGTATTAGGGGGGAAAGAGACCCAGTACTTC.

The CDR3, as DNA: TGTGCCAGCAGTGCCCAGCGGAAGACCCAGTACTTC. Its protein is CASSAQRKTQYF. The chain has TRBV6-2 or TRBV6-3 and TRBJ2-5; tentatively, D is TRBD2 (5 bases). Trimming pared 5 bases from V and 6 bases from J, leaving 10 bases between. The CDR3 loop spans 12 amino acids. CDR1 is MNHEY and CDR2 is SVGEGT in the germline V gene.

This clonotype has at least ten counts. This rearrangement joins TRBV5-1 to TRBJ2-7; the D gene is possibly TRBD2 (6 bases). Deletions cut 6 bases from V and 0 bases from J, with 13 bases between. CDR1 and CDR2 from the germline V gene are SGHRS and YFSETQ. The CDR3 runs 14 residues. Here the CDR3 reads CASTPGSFSYEQYF. CDR3 nucleotide sequence: TGCGCCAGCACCCCCGGGAGTTTCTCCTACGAGCAGTACTTC.

This clonotype was observed a handful of times. The rearrangement joins TRBV2 to TRBJ2-3; D not certain. V was trimmed by 1 base and J by 14 bases, leaving 13 bases between them. CDR1 SNHLY and CDR2 FYNNEI come from the germline V gene. CDR3 length: 12 amino acids. Here the CDR3 DNA reads TGTGCCAGCAGTGAAGTAGCCCCGCGTCGGTATTTT. This gives the protein CASSEVAPRRYF. Full variable domain (rest looked up from reference TRBV2 and TRBJ2-3): EPEVTQTPSHQVTQMGQEVILRCVPISNHLYFYWYRQILGQKVEFLVSFYNNEISEKSEIFDDQFSVERPDGSNFTLKIRSTKLEDSAMYFCASSEVAPRRYFGPGTRLTVL.

This clonotype showed up many times. This chain uses TRBV7-9 with TRBJ2-1; D is undetermined. The CDR3 length is 12 residues. The ends were cut back, 2 bases at V and 8 bases at J, with 7 bases in the middle. Germline V gene data show CDR1 as SEHNR and CDR2 as FQNEAQ (reference sequence). CDR3 sequence reads: CASSLRSDEQFF. The CDR3 coding sequence is TGTGCCAGCAGCTTACGGAGCGATGAGCAGTTCTTC.

This clonotype showed up just a few times. This CDR3 is CASWLEGTSTYGYTF. The CDR3 DNA reads as TGTGCCAGCTGGTTGGAGGGGACGTCGACCTATGGCTACACCTTC. The gene calls are TRBV6-6 and TRBJ1-2; D may be TRBD1 (5 bases). Trimming took 8 bases from V and 4 from J, leaving 20 bases between them. Germline V gene sequence: CDR1 MNHNY, CDR2 SVGAGI (reference sequence). CDR3 length equals 15 residues.

This clonotype has just one count. The chain recombines TRBV12-3 or TRBV12-4 with TRBJ2-2; D perhaps matches TRBD2 (6 bases). Trimming removed 1 base at V and 6 bases at J, with 15 bases between. CDR3 size: 16 residues. As DNA, the CDR3 is TGTGCCAGCAGTTTAGATCCGGGGGTAGGATCCGGGGAGCTGTTTTTT. This translates into CASSLDPGVGSGELFF.

The V call is TRBV9, the J call TRBJ2-7; D might be TRBD1 (7 bases). Trimming left V 0 bases short and J 5 bases short, with 15 bases between. The CDR3 covers 15 residues. Looked up from germline, CDR1 is SGDLS and CDR2 is YYNGEE. The CDR3 region is CASSVAGGGKDEQYF. The DNA of the CDR3 is TGTGCCAGCAGCGTAGCTGGAGGGGGCAAGGACGAGCAGTACTTC.

This clonotype was detected a few times. CDR3 in amino acids: CASSVGDEGEQFF. The CDR3 region has the DNA TGCGCCAGCAGCGTGGGGGACGAGGGCGAGCAGTTCTTC. The chain couples TRBV5-1 to TRBJ2-1; D possibly uses TRBD1 or TRBD2 (5 bases each). The germline CDR1 and CDR2 sequences are SGHRS and YFSETQ. The CDR3 loop spans 13 amino acids. V shed 4 bases and J shed 10 bases, with 15 bases lying between them.

This clonotype was seen only a few times. This sequence joins TRBV6-2 or TRBV6-3 and TRBJ2-4, with 7 bases matching TRBD2. V shed 5 bases and J 6 bases; nucleotides not matched to a gene: 10. The germline V gene has CDR1 MNHEY and CDR2 SVGEGT. The length of the CDR3 is 15 residues. The CDR3 nucleotides read TGTGCCAGCAGTGACCCGGGACCGGGGGGAAACATTCAGTACTTC. It encodes CASSDPGPGGNIQYF.

Points on this clonotype: A clone one base away is much larger, so this may be a read error. V gene TRBV14 combines with J gene TRBJ1-2; 7 nucleotides agree with TRBD1. CDR1 and CDR2 (germline): SGHDN, FVKESK. There are 14 residues in the CDR3. The CDR3 reads CASSRDRVNYDYTF. The DNA for the CDR3 is TGTGCCAGCAGCCGAGACAGGGTCAACTATGACTACACCTTC.

The chain carries TRBV2 and TRBJ2-1; D tentatively fits TRBD1 or TRBD2 (5 bases each). Trimming took off 8 bases at V and 15 bases at J, with 20 bases between the two ends. Looked up from germline, CDR1 is SNHLY and CDR2 is FYNNEI. The CDR3 is 12 amino acids. CDR3 sequence reads: CASGMLRDRWFF. In DNA, the CDR3 is TGTGCCAGCGGAATGCTCCGGGACCGGTGGTTCTTC.

V and J are TRBV18 and TRBJ2-6, with TRBD1 matching over 7 bases. Germline V gene data show CDR1 as KGHSH and CDR2 as LQKENI. The V gene end was trimmed by 2 bases and the J gene end by 5 bases; junction bases not matched to a gene: 3. There are 15 residues in the CDR3. The CDR3 sequence is CASSPGQARANVLTF. CDR3 DNA sequence: TGTGCCAGCTCACCAGGACAGGCTAGGGCCAACGTCCTGACTTTC. The whole variable domain, remainder taken from reference TRBV18 and TRBJ2-6, is NAGVMQNPRHLVRRRGQEARLRCSPMKGHSHVYWYRQLPEEGLKFMVYLQKENIIDESGMPKERFSAEFPKEGPSILRIQQVVRGDSAAYFCASSPGQARANVLTFGAGSRLTVL.

This chain uses TRBV10-2 with TRBJ2-1; TRBD2 matches 10 bases. CDR3 length: 13 residues. The germline V gene has CDR1 WSHSY and CDR2 SAAADI. Trimming removed 6 bases from V and 8 bases from J; junction bases left unmatched: 4. CDR3: CASRASGSDEQFF. The CDR3 nucleotides read TGCGCCAGCAGGGCTAGCGGGAGCGATGAGCAGTTCTTC.

Of note for this clonotype: One junction end does not reproduce the germline sequence, and a read error may be involved. The CDR3 nucleotides are TGTGCCGGGAGTTTATTAAATGAGCAGTTCTTC. This translates into CAGSLLNEQFF. The chain combines TRBV30 with TRBJ2-1, with a tentative D call TRBD2 (5 bases). The CDR3 consists of 11 residues. The germline CDR1 and CDR2 sequences are GTSNPN and SVGIG (reference sequence).

The V gene is TRBV7-2, the J gene TRBJ1-1, with 9 bases that match TRBD1. Germline assignment: CDR1 SGHTA and CDR2 FQGNSA. V lost 1 base and J lost 9; bases outside the gene matches: 9. This CDR3 has 15 amino acids. The CDR3 DNA reads as TGTGCCAGCAGCTTAGAGGGGGACAGGGCGTCTAAAGCTTTCTTT. This encodes CASSLEGDRASKAFF.

The chain has TRBV6-6 and TRBJ1-2; 10 bases align to TRBD1. Germline-derived CDR1 and CDR2 are MNHNY and SVGAGI (reference sequence). The junction had 7 bases not matched to a gene; V was cut back by 2 bases and J by 7 bases. The CDR3 covers 15 residues. The CDR3 loop reads CASSYAPGQGRGYTF. CDR3 nucleotide sequence: TGTGCCAGCAGTTACGCTCCGGGACAGGGGCGTGGCTACACCTTC.

The chain combines TRBV7-3 with TRBJ2-1; 7 bases match TRBD2. The CDR3 is 16 amino acids. J gave up 8 bases and V 2 bases, and 12 bases lay outside the gene matches. Germline V gene sequence: CDR1 SGHTA, CDR2 FQGTGA. CDR3 protein: CASSLYASGTGDEQFF. The CDR3 region has the DNA TGTGCCAGCAGCTTATACGCTAGCGGTACTGGAGATGAGCAGTTCTTC.

Concerning this clonotype itself: A clone one base away is much larger, so this may be a read error. V is TRBV7-9 and J is TRBJ2-5; D possibly uses TRBD1 or TRBD2 (5 bases each). CDR3 length: 16 amino acids. Per the germline V gene, CDR1 is SEHNR and CDR2 is FQNEAQ (reference sequence). This chain's CDR3 is CAGSSRGTAGNNEQYF. The CDR3 region has the DNA TGTGCCGGCAGCTCCCGGGGCACCGCTGGGAACAATGAGCAGTACTTC.

This clonotype occurred a few times. This chain joins TRBV20-1 and TRBJ1-2; D remains ambiguous. The V gene's germline CDR1 is DFQATT and CDR2 SNEGSKA (reference sequence). This CDR3 contains 13 residues. Trimming removed 0 bases at V and 3 bases at J, with 8 bases between. CDR3 sequence: CSARDRQYYGYTF. CDR3 nucleotide sequence: TGCAGTGCTAGAGATCGCCAGTACTATGGCTACACCTTC.

Turning to this clonotype: A single base separates this from a much larger clone, so it may be a read error. The rearrangement uses TRBV5-1 and TRBJ2-5; 13 bases agree with TRBD2. The CDR3 is 17 amino acids. The germline V gene encodes CDR1 SGHRS and CDR2 YFSETQ. CDR3 nucleotide sequence: TGCGCCAACAGCTTGGTGGGACTAGCGGGGTTCCAAGAGACCCAGTACTTC. This translates into CANSLVGLAGFQETQYF. The full variable domain, with the rest looked up from reference TRBV5-1 and TRBJ2-5, is KAGVTQTPRYLIKTRGQQVTLSCSPISGHRSVSWYQQTPGQGLQFLFEYFSETQRNKGNFPGRFSGRQFSNSRSEMNVSTLELGDSALYLCANSLVGLAGFQETQYFGPGTRLLVL.

The chain combines TRBV25-1 with TRBJ2-5; unclear D gene. V lost 6 bases and J lost 11, with 13 bases in between. This CDR3 is built from 11 residues. Per germline, CDR1 MGHDK and CDR2 SYGVNS. The CDR3 DNA follows: TGTGCCAGCAGCGAGCCGACGAGGCAGTACTTC. This translates into CASSEPTRQYF.

The chain uses TRBV7-9 and TRBJ2-1, with TRBD2 matching over 7 bases. The CDR3 spans 14 residues. Germline V gives CDR1 SEHNR, CDR2 FQNEAQ (reference sequence). The V segment lost 1 base and the J segment 8 bases; nucleotides outside the gene matches: 5. CDR3 in amino acids: CASSLGGGGYEQFF. In DNA, the CDR3 is TGTGCCAGCAGCTTAGGGGGGGGAGGCTATGAGCAGTTCTTC.

The chain is built from TRBV18 and TRBJ2-2, with D hard to call. CDR1 KGHSH and CDR2 LQKENI come from the germline V gene. Trimming shortened V by 6 bases and J by 8 bases, and 19 bases separated the two germline ends. CDR3 length equals 15 residues. CDR3 sequence reads: CASSQYGASAGELFF. DNA for the CDR3: TGTGCCAGCTCTCAGTACGGAGCTTCGGCGGGGGAGCTGTTTTTT.

The genes are TRBV29-1 and TRBJ1-1; D is possibly TRBD1 (5 bases). CDR1 and CDR2 from the germline V gene are SQVTM and ANQGSEA. The CDR3 extends over 12 amino acids. Trimming took off 4 bases at V and 7 bases at J, with 13 bases between the two ends. The CDR3 DNA sequence: TGCAGCGTTGGGAAGGGGCGGGGTGAAGCTTTCTTT. It encodes CSVGKGRGEAFF.

V and J are TRBV6-6 and TRBJ1-1; D unclear. Germline V gives CDR1 MNHNY, CDR2 SVGAGI (reference sequence). The CDR3 length is 14 residues. The germline V and J ends were trimmed by 7 bases and 3 bases, with 15 bases remaining between them. The DNA for the CDR3 is TGTGCCAGCAACCCGACGGGTGGGGACACTGAAGCTTTCTTT. This sequence encodes CASNPTGGDTEAFF.

This clonotype was recorded many times. The V gene is TRBV6-5, the J gene TRBJ2-5, with D unresolved. CDR3 length: 11 residues. Per germline, CDR1 MNHEY and CDR2 SVGAGI. Trimming took 2 bases from V and 12 from J, leaving 10 bases between them. CDR3 nucleotides: TGTGCCAGCAGTTACGTGGGCCCGGAGTACTTC. This sequence encodes CASSYVGPEYF.